The clone carrying this T cell receptor beta chain was seen repeatedly, ten times or more. The data originate from a study of early T cells in non-severe SARS-CoV-2 infection. About the study: Unsorted whole blood bulk RNA was sequenced, with unpaired chains.

In TCRdb, the 5' RACE reads were re-called with MiXCR into one record per CDR3 protein. The sample has around 60,000 distinct CDR3 sequences; 10% to 15% are singletons. V gave up 3 bases and J gave up 7 bases, with 15 bases separating them. The CDR3 has 15 amino acids. The germline CDR1 and CDR2 sequences are WSHSY and SAAADI. Sequencing input: whole blood. This chain connects TRBV10-2 to TRBJ2-2; tentatively, D is TRBD2 (5 bases). This sequence was found in an adult who was a healthcare worker with PCR-confirmed SARS-CoV-2 infection or an uninfected control (not recorded which). This CDR3 is CASSDDYPRDGELFF. CDR3 DNA: TGCGCCAGCAGTGATGACTACCCCCGGGACGGGGAGCTGTTTTTT.